Presented here are 28 T cell receptor beta chains from one specimen sequenced in a study of patients and donors after allogeneic stem cell transplantation (dated by TCRdb to 2019 to 2021). Library method: RT-PCR. The listed sequencing device is NextSeq 550. TCRdb redid the processing of the public reads, applying fastp at Q25 and MiXCR, and retained in-frame beta chains. Every distinct CDR3 protein forms one entry, paired with its most common genes and DNA. The sample yields around 82,000 distinct CDR3 sequences; 5% were counted once. The ten largest clones take up 2.5% to 3% of the sample. Material: blood, either unsorted or a sorted T cell fraction (not recorded which). The source of these receptors is a human donor who was either an allogeneic HSCT recipient or a stem cell or donor lymphocyte infusion donor (not recorded which). It is not recorded whose cells these are; they may come from a transplant donor.

The chain has TRBV27 and TRBJ2-3; D is unresolved. The CDR3 totals 13 residues. Per germline, CDR1 MNHEY and CDR2 SMNVEV (reference sequence). Trimming took off 2 bases at V and 1 base at J, with 4 bases between the two ends. DNA of the CDR3: TGTGCCAGCAGTTTAATTGGCACAGATACGCAGTATTTT. Encoded protein: CASSLIGTDTQYF.

This clonotype came up many times. This chain connects TRBV5-1 to TRBJ1-2, with D uncertain. V was trimmed by 2 bases and J by 1 base, leaving 9 bases between them. There are 14 residues in the CDR3. Germline assignment: CDR1 SGHRS and CDR2 YFSETQ. The CDR3 DNA follows: TGCGCCAGCAGCTTCAATGGTTTTAACTATGGCTACACCTTC. It encodes CASSFNGFNYGYTF.

This clonotype showed up many times. The rearrangement joins TRBV4-1 to TRBJ2-5, with a tentative D call TRBD2 (6 bases). The V gene lost 0 bases and the J gene lost 1 base, with 12 bases spanning the gap. The CDR3 extends over 16 amino acids. Per germline, CDR1 MGHRA and CDR2 YSYEKL. CDR3 bases: TGCGCCAGCAGCCAAGAGGGGAGGAGCCTCCAAGAGACCCAGTACTTC. It specifies CASSQEGRSLQETQYF.

This clonotype was found many times. The chain couples TRBV24-1 to TRBJ2-1; 10 nucleotides match TRBD2. V trimming: 2 bases; J trimming: 9 bases; junction bases outside the gene matches: 12. The CDR3 sequence is 17 residues long. Germline V gene lookup returns CDR1 KGHDR and CDR2 SFDVKD. Here the CDR3 DNA reads TGTGCCACCAGTGATTCGGCAGTCACTAGCGGGAAGTCTGAGCAGTTCTTC. It codes for CATSDSAVTSGKSEQFF.

This clonotype was counted at least ten times. This chain joins TRBV18 and TRBJ2-3, with D hard to call. The CDR3 consists of 12 residues. The germline V gene has CDR1 KGHSH and CDR2 LQKENI. Trimming shortened V by 4 bases and J by 4 bases, and 6 bases separated the two germline ends. The CDR3 loop reads CASSQSADTQYF. The CDR3 region has the DNA TGTGCCAGCTCACAGAGTGCAGATACGCAGTATTTT.

This clonotype was seen more than once but under ten times. J is TRBJ2-2 and V is TRBV2; 9 nucleotides match TRBD1. This CDR3 spans 14 amino acids. V shed 6 bases, J shed 3 bases, and the junction held 2 bases outside the gene matches. Germline V gives CDR1 SNHLY, CDR2 FYNNEI. The CDR3 reads CASRRDRDTGELFF. CDR3 sequence (DNA): TGTGCCAGCAGACGGGACAGGGACACCGGGGAGCTGTTTTTT.

This clonotype was recorded many times. CDR3 amino acids: CASSFGPRNQPQHF. As DNA, the CDR3 is TGTGCCAGCAGCTTCGGGCCTCGCAATCAGCCCCAGCATTTT. The chain uses TRBV7-8 and TRBJ1-5; D is uncertain. CDR1 and CDR2 (germline): SGHVS, FQNEAQ. This CDR3 contains 14 residues. V dropped 3 bases and J dropped 2 bases, with 8 bases sitting between them.

In this sample, this clonotype turned up many times. This chain connects TRBV7-9 to TRBJ2-3, with 9 nucleotides matching TRBD2. CDR3 length: 15 residues. Losses at the gene ends were 5 bases for V and 3 bases for J; bases not matched to a gene: 6. Germline CDR1 SEHNR, CDR2 FQNEAQ (reference sequence). Here the CDR3 reads CASSPQGLATDTQYF. The CDR3, as DNA: TGTGCCAGCAGCCCTCAGGGACTAGCAACAGATACGCAGTATTTT.

There are a few counts of this clonotype. The rearrangement joins TRBV3-1 to TRBJ1-4, with 7 bases fitting TRBD1. The V gene's germline CDR1 is LGHDT and CDR2 YNNKEL (reference sequence). The ends lost 0 bases at V and 8 bases at J; junction bases unmatched: 12. This CDR3 has 17 residues. The CDR3 bases are TGTGCCAGCAGCCAAGATCTTAGGGACAGCAGGCAGGAAAAACTGTTTTTT. Its protein is CASSQDLRDSRQEKLFF.

This clonotype was observed many times. The germline gene is not matched at one end of the junction; a read error may be the cause. J is TRBJ2-2 and V is TRBV5-1; D unresolved. Looked up from germline, CDR1 is SGHRS and CDR2 is YFSETQ. The CDR3 length is 15 residues. DNA of the CDR3: TGCGCCAGCTGCTTGGCCCCTAGGGCTACCGGGGAGCTGTTTTTT. Translated, it gives CASCLAPRATGELFF.

This clonotype was seen at least ten times. The junction departs from the called germline gene at one end, perhaps through a read error. The chain employs TRBV20-1 and TRBJ1-1, with D unclear. CDR1 is DFQATT and CDR2 is SNEGSKA in the germline V gene (reference sequence). There are 15 residues in the CDR3. CDR3 bases: TGCAGTGTTAGAGGTATGTCTCTGCTGAACACTGAAGCTTTCTTT. This gives the protein CSVRGMSLLNTEAFF.

This clonotype was counted at least ten times. The CDR3 region has the DNA TGTGCCAGCTCACCTAGGGATCTGAGCGCGGGCTCGGAAGCTTTCTTT. Amino acid sequence: CASSPRDLSAGSEAFF. The chain carries TRBV18 and TRBJ1-1, with D hard to call. There are 16 residues in the CDR3. Trimming stripped 3 bases from V and 8 bases from J, with 22 bases between. The V gene's germline CDR1 is KGHSH and CDR2 LQKENI.

This clonotype was detected ten times or more. The chain links TRBV20-1 to TRBJ2-2; 8 nucleotides align to TRBD2. Germline V gene sequence: CDR1 DFQATT, CDR2 SNEGSKA (reference sequence). The V gene end was trimmed by 6 bases and the J gene end by 2 bases; junction bases not matched to a gene: 8. CDR3 size: 15 residues. CDR3 amino acids: CSARTSTRNTGELFF. CDR3 nucleotide sequence: TGCAGTGCCAGGACTAGCACCCGCAACACCGGGGAGCTGTTTTTT.

There are many counts of this clonotype. The CDR3 DNA follows: TGTGCCAGCAGCTTAGAGTTCGGAAGCTATGGCTACACCTTC. Translated: CASSLEFGSYGYTF. This sequence joins TRBV7-2 and TRBJ1-2, with no clear D. Trimming removed 1 base at V and 4 bases at J, with 10 bases between. The CDR3 consists of 14 residues. Germline CDR1 SGHTA, CDR2 FQGNSA.

This clonotype came up many times. The chain is built from TRBV7-9 and TRBJ2-1; D is unclear. The CDR3 has 14 amino acids. The V gene's germline CDR1 is SEHNR and CDR2 FQNEAQ (reference sequence). V was cut by 0 bases and J by 0 bases, with 3 bases left in between. CDR3 residues: CASSLAGSYNEQFF. CDR3 bases: TGTGCCAGCAGCTTAGCAGGCTCCTACAATGAGCAGTTCTTC.

V usage is TRBV11-3 and J usage is TRBJ1-2; D perhaps matches TRBD1 (5 bases). CDR3 length: 16 residues. V lost 5 bases and J lost 3, with 19 bases in between. Germline V gene data show CDR1 as SGHNT and CDR2 as YENEEA. The CDR3 nucleotides read TGTGCCAGCAGCCTCCAACGTGGCGGGGGAGACTATGGCTACACCTTC. Amino acid sequence: CASSLQRGGGDYGYTF.

This clonotype has a count of ten or more. The chain joins TRBV20-1 to TRBJ1-3; D unclear. V was trimmed by 6 bases and J by 2 bases, leaving 11 bases between them. Germline-derived CDR1 and CDR2 are DFQATT and SNEGSKA (reference sequence). The CDR3 has 13 residues. CDR3 sequence reads: CSATLRAGNTIYF. CDR3 nucleotides: TGCAGTGCCACCCTTAGGGCTGGAAACACCATATATTTT.

This clonotype was recorded many times. The J gene is TRBJ2-3, the V gene TRBV11-3; TRBD2 matches 10 bases. The ends lost 1 base at V and 2 bases at J; junction bases unmatched: 3. This CDR3 region has 16 residues. The germline V gene encodes CDR1 SGHNT and CDR2 YENEEA. CDR3 loop: CASSLVAGGTTDTQYF. As DNA, the CDR3 is TGTGCCAGCAGCTTAGTAGCGGGGGGTACCACAGATACGCAGTATTTT.

This clonotype occurred a few times. In DNA form, the CDR3 reads TGTGCCAGCAGCTTACAACAGGGACTACAGTTCTTC. Translation: CASSLQQGLQFF. This chain links TRBV5-4 with TRBJ2-1, with D possibly being TRBD2 (7 bases). V lost 2 bases, J lost 13 bases, and 13 bases lay in between. CDR1 and CDR2 (germline): SGHNT, YYREEE (reference sequence). The CDR3 loop spans 12 amino acids.

This chain links TRBV5-1 with TRBJ2-7, with 8 bases that match TRBD2. Germline V gives CDR1 SGHRS, CDR2 YFSETQ. CDR3 length equals 15 residues. The V gene end was trimmed by 0 bases and the J gene end by 6 bases; junction bases not matched to a gene: 8. The CDR3 protein is CASSLDPAGAGEQYF. Here the CDR3 DNA reads TGCGCCAGCAGCTTGGATCCAGCGGGAGCTGGCGAGCAGTACTTC.

This clonotype was seen repeatedly, ten times or more. This chain joins TRBV6-5 and TRBJ1-1, with D uncertain. V dropped 7 bases and J dropped 4 bases, with 7 bases sitting between them. This CDR3 spans 11 amino acids. Germline V gene lookup returns CDR1 MNHEY and CDR2 SVGAGI. The CDR3 region has the DNA TGTGCCAGCAAAGGGAGCACTGAAGCTTTCTTT. The encoded protein is CASKGSTEAFF.

This clonotype has ten or more counts. The chain combines TRBV29-1 with TRBJ1-1; TRBD1 aligns across 10 bases. The trim removed 7 bases at V and 3 bases at J, leaving 2 bases unmatched. This CDR3 region has 12 residues. Germline V gene data show CDR1 as SQVTM and CDR2 as ANQGSEA. CDR3 residues: CSAGTGDTEAFF. CDR3 bases: TGCAGCGCTGGGACAGGGGACACTGAAGCTTTCTTT.

This clonotype was recorded many times. V is TRBV2 and J is TRBJ2-1, with 9 bases fitting TRBD2. The CDR3 runs 16 residues. From germline, CDR1 is SNHLY and CDR2 FYNNEI. V lost 7 bases and J lost 4; bases outside the gene matches: 11. The CDR3 DNA reads as TGTGCCAGCACCAAATCGGCTAGCGGGGTATACAATGAGCAGTTCTTC. Translating it yields CASTKSASGVYNEQFF.

This clonotype was counted at least ten times. The CDR3 protein is CASSQELNEKLFF. The CDR3 nucleotides are TGTGCCAGCAGCCAGGAGCTAAATGAAAAACTGTTTTTT. The rearrangement uses TRBV7-2 and TRBJ1-4; no reliable D call. CDR1 SGHTA and CDR2 FQGNSA come from the germline V gene. This CDR3 has 13 residues. V was trimmed by 5 bases and J by 5 bases, leaving 9 bases between them.

This clonotype was detected many times. The chain employs TRBV20-1 and TRBJ2-3; weak D call: TRBD2 (6 bases). Looked up from germline, CDR1 is DFQATT and CDR2 is SNEGSKA (reference sequence). The CDR3 is made up of 14 amino acids. The V gene lost 4 bases and the J gene lost 4 bases, with 15 bases spanning the gap. Here the CDR3 reads CSANPLASSDTQYF. Written as DNA, the CDR3 is TGCAGTGCTAACCCCCTAGCGAGTTCAGATACGCAGTATTTT.

This clonotype was recorded many times. CDR3 in amino acids: CASSLLGPTGETQYF. In nucleotides, the CDR3 is TGTGCCAGCAGCTTGTTAGGCCCCACGGGAGAGACCCAGTACTTC. This chain connects TRBV5-6 to TRBJ2-5; D not certain. The ends were cut back, 1 base at V and 4 bases at J, with 14 bases in the middle. Germline values: CDR1 SGHDT, CDR2 YYEEEE. CDR3 length: 15 amino acids.

The sample holds a few counts of this clonotype. This chain connects TRBV28 to TRBJ2-3; maybe TRBD2 (6 bases). CDR3 size: 15 residues. The V end was cut by 3 bases, the J end by 2 bases, with 12 bases between. Germline CDR1 and CDR2: MDHEN and SYDVKM. CDR3 protein: CASSLPSAATDTQYF. The CDR3 nucleotides read TGTGCCAGCAGTTTGCCTAGCGCGGCCACAGATACGCAGTATTTT.

This clonotype came up many times. The chain carries TRBV3-1 and TRBJ1-1, with D possibly matching TRBD1 (6 bases). This CDR3 contains 14 residues. Looked up from germline, CDR1 is LGHDT and CDR2 is YNNKEL (reference sequence). Trimming pared 4 bases from V and 4 bases from J, leaving 13 bases between. Here the CDR3 DNA reads TGTGCCAGCAGCCCGGGACAACAGTCCACTGAAGCTTTCTTT. Residues: CASSPGQQSTEAFF.